This TCR beta chain came from a study of T cells after yellow fever vaccination. Between the trimmed V and J ends, which lost 2 bases and 4 bases, there was a span of 17 bases. The CDR3 is 16 residues long. CDR1 is SEHNR, CDR2 FQNEAQ, per germline (reference sequence). A remark on this clonotype: Its antigen is unknown.

Making TCR cDNA involved 5'RACE template switching, which added UMIs and a universal primer site. TCRdb re-called the 5' RACE reads through MiXCR, storing one row per CDR3 protein. The sample includes hundreds of thousands of distinct CDR3 sequences, approximately 21% of them seen just once. Findings of the study overall: Booster sampling recovered most clones from primary vaccination (around 97% CD4, approximately 90% CD8).

This clonotype was sampled from a man aged 30-40 years who received the YFV17D yellow fever vaccine. The rearrangement joins TRBV7-9 to TRBJ1-2, with D hard to call. The starting material was PBMCs, obtained 15 days after the yellow fever booster vaccination. CDR3 DNA: TGTGCCAGCAGCTTAAGGACGGCCCTTACCCCCTATGGCTACACCTTC. Protein product: CASSLRTALTPYGYTF.